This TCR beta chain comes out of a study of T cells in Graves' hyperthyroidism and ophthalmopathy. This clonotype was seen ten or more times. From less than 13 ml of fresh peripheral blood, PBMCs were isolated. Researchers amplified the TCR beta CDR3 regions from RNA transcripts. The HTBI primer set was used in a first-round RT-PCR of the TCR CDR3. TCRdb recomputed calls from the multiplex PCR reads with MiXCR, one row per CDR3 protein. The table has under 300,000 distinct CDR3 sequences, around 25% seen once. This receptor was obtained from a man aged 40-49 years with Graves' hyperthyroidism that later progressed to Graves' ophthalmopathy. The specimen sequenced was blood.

The CDR3 region has the DNA TGTGCCAGCAGCATGGGTACAGGTAACAAATATGGCTACACCTTC. It codes for CASSMGTGNKYGYTF. The chain has TRBV4-2 and TRBJ1-2; tentative D call: TRBD1 (5 bases). Germline loops: CDR1 LGHNA, CDR2 YNFKEQ. This CDR3 is built from 15 residues. Between the trimmed V and J ends, which lost 5 bases and 5 bases, there was a span of 18 bases.